This TCR beta chain was identified in a study of human thymus T cells. Study observations and caveats: It looked as if thymic and blood repertoires used V and J genes in a biased way.

Losses at the gene ends were 6 bases for V and 11 bases for J; bases not matched to a gene: 6. This CDR3 has 12 residues. Looked up from germline, CDR1 is MNHNY and CDR2 is SVGAGI (reference sequence). TCRdb keeps only in-frame clones here, not all; method: immunoSEQ multiplex PCR. The table shows 45,000 to 75,000 clones, with approximately 95% occurring only once. Having surgery to correct congenital heart defects, healthy Finnish infants acted as the donors. This clone was observed once. What it binds is not known. Specimen: blood. The receptor was isolated from a boy younger than two with a congenital heart defect but otherwise immunologically healthy. The genes are TRBV6-6 and TRBJ2-2; TRBD1 matches at 7 bases. CDR3 in amino acids: CASRYRQGELFF. In DNA, the CDR3 is TGTGCCAGCAGGTACCGACAGGGTGAGCTGTTTTTT.